This T cell receptor (beta chain) was captured by sequencing in a study of shared clonotypes between healthy human individuals. Study-level background: Plates per donor: three CD4 naive, three CD4 memory, two CD8 naive, one CD8 memory.

Naivety among CD8 cells was defined by CD45RO negativity and positive CCR7 selection, thereby excluding terminally differentiated effector memory CD45RA+ cells. From germline, CDR1 is LNHNV and CDR2 YYDKDF (reference sequence). With 0 bases removed from V and 5 bases from J, the gap between germline ends came to 14 bases. The CDR3 is 15 residues long. Generated by immunoSEQ multiplex PCR, the TCRdb table keeps only in-frame clones and is missing some. The sample consists of more than 2 million clones, 90% to 95% of them appearing once. The rearrangement links TRBV15 to TRBJ2-7, with D unresolved. This receptor was obtained from a man younger than 35 in good health. Some clones in this sample may be carry-over from other donors' samples. The sample was naive CD8+ T cells from PBMCs. The DNA of the CDR3 is TGTGCCACCAGCAGAGATTTTGGGTTAAGGGACGAGCAGTACTTC. Its protein product is CATSRDFGLRDEQYF.